A selection of T cell receptor beta chains follows, all from one sample in a study of T cells in Graves' hyperthyroidism and ophthalmopathy. MiXCR, applied by TCRdb to the multiplex PCR reads, yields one record per CDR3 protein. Of 340,000 or so distinct CDR3 sequences listed, roughly 21% are singletons. The sequencing sample was made of blood. These receptors were collected from a woman aged 45-65 years with Graves' hyperthyroidism. Both conserved end residues are part of each CDR3.

TRBV2	TRBJ1-2	11	CASSETDGYTF
TRBV5-1	TRBJ2-7	13	CASNRDSNYEQYF
TRBV5-1	TRBJ2-1	15	CASSLALLAGTEQFF
TRBV10-3	TRBJ2-2	17	CAISESIGGGATGELFF
TRBV13	TRBJ2-4	16	CASSLTREGHKNIQYF
TRBV27	TRBJ1-1	12	CASRTWQQEAFF
TRBV6-5	TRBJ1-3	16	CASSYGGTRSGNTIYF
TRBV5-5	TRBJ2-2	16	CASSSREGARTGELFF
TRBV6-1	TRBJ2-7	15	CASSYIAGESYEQYF
TRBV28	TRBJ1-5	13	CASRDSNYQPQHF